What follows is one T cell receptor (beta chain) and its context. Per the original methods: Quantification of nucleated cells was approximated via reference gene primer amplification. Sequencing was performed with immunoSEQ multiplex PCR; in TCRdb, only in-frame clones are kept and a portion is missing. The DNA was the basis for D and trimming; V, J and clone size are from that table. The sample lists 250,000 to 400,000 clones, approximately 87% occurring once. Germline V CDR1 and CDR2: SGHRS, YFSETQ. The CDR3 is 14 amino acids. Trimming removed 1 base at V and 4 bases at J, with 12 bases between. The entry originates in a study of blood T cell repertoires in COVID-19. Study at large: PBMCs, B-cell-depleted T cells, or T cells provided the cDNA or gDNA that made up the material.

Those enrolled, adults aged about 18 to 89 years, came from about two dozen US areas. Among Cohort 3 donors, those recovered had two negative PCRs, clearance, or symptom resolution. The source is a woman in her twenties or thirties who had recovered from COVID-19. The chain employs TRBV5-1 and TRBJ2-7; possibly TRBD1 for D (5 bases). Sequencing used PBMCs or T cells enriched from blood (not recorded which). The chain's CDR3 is CASSLNRQGYEQYF. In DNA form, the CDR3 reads TGCGCCAGCAGCTTGAACAGGCAAGGTTACGAGCAGTACTTC. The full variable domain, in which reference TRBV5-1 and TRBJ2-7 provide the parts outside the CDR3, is KAGVTQTPRYLIKTRGQQVTLSCSPISGHRSVSWYQQTPGQGLQFLFEYFSETQRNKGNFPGRFSGRQFSNSRSEMNVSTLELGDSALYLCASSLNRQGYEQYFGPGTRLTVT.